The clone carrying this T cell receptor beta chain showed up many times. Time point described: before trial treatment. CDR1 and CDR2 from the germline V gene are MNHEY and SMNVEV (reference sequence). V shed 5 bases, J shed 5 bases, and the junction held 11 bases outside the gene matches. The CDR3 is made up of 16 amino acids. This specimen comes from a study of low-dose radiotherapy and immunotherapy resistance in tumors. At the level of the study: Cohort 1 patients were irradiated with 0.5 Gy fractions every 2 weeks to 6.5 Gy total.

Primers targeting TRAV and TRBV primed first-strand cDNA, covering alpha and beta chains. PCR amplification of the TCRs was performed with Phusion for 20 PCR cycles, and it relied on a constant-region primer together with a V-primer adapter. The authors amplified isolated mRNA by in vitro transcription. One entry per CDR3 protein, called by TCRdb with MiXCR from the reads. The table shows tens of thousands of distinct CDR3 sequences, with roughly 24% occurring only once. The source was PBMCs, collected before treatment. The TCR sequence derives from a male donor with prostate cancer. J is TRBJ2-2 and V is TRBV27; 7 nucleotides line up with TRBD1. This CDR3 reads CASSPYTGDVTGELFF. CDR3 coding DNA: TGTGCCAGCAGTCCCTACACAGGGGATGTTACCGGGGAGCTGTTTTTT.